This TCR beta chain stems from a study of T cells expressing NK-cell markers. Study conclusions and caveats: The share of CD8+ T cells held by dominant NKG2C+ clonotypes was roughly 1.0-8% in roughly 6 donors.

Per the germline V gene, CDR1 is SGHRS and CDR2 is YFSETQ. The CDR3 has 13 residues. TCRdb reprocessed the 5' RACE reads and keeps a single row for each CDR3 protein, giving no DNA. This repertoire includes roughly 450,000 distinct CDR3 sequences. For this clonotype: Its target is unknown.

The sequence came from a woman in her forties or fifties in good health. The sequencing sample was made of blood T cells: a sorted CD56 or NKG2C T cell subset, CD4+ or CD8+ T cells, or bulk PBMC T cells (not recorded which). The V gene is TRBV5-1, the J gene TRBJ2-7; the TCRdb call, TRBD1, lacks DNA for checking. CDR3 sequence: CASTGTGLYEQYF.